Below, 7 T cell receptor beta chains from the same sample are listed, as sequenced in a study of regulatory T cells in long-lasting Graves disease (dated by TCRdb to the early 2020s). Library method: multiplex PCR. The sequencer was an Illumina HiSeq 4000. To build TCR beta libraries, CDR3 regions were amplified by Arm-PCR using iRepertoire HTBI primers. TCRdb trimmed the raw reads at Q25, called clones with MiXCR and kept productive beta chains. A single entry per CDR3 protein holds the most common genes and DNA from its merged rows. Here the sample has roughly 350,000 distinct CDR3 sequences; approximately 16% occur a single time. Roughly 27% of the sample is in the top ten clones. The time point label here, explained by the study, means: newly diagnosed GD, antithyroid drugs for less than 3 months. RNA was extracted from PBMCs in TRIzol for both TCR sequencing and RNA sequencing. The same data also contributed to another study, on T cells in Graves' hyperthyroidism and ophthalmopathy.

The sample consisted of peripheral blood mononuclear cells (PBMCs), taken at new diagnosis, from a patient treated with antithyroid drugs. These receptors were collected from a man in his forties with Graves disease. Donor details come from another sample of the same person, matched by shared clones.

This clonotype was counted at least ten times. This chain joins TRBV18 and TRBJ2-7, with D possibly TRBD1 on 5 matching bases. V lost 5 bases and J 2 bases, leaving 16 bases between the germline ends. The CDR3 loop spans 15 amino acids. CDR1 and CDR2 from the germline V gene are KGHSH and LQKENI. The CDR3 is CASSSGRESTYEQYF. DNA for the CDR3: TGTGCCAGCTCATCCGGCAGGGAATCGACCTACGAGCAGTACTTC.

This clonotype was seen many times. CDR3 residues: CASSLRRSSSEKLFF. The CDR3, as DNA: TGTGCCAGCAGTCTTCGCCGTTCCTCGTCTGAAAAACTGTTTTTT. The genes are TRBV12-3 or TRBV12-4 and TRBJ1-4; D not certain. Trimming left V 5 bases short and J 7 bases short, with 17 bases between. The CDR3 consists of 15 residues.

This clonotype was seen many times. The chain joins TRBV5-5 to TRBJ2-2; 8 nucleotides match TRBD2. V lost 2 bases and J lost 1; bases outside the gene matches: 4. The germline CDR1 and CDR2 sequences are SGHKS and YYEKEE (reference sequence). This CDR3 contains 16 residues. The CDR3 region has the DNA TGTGCCAGCAGCTTAGCGGGGGTAAAGAACACCGGGGAGCTGTTTTTT. Translating it yields CASSLAGVKNTGELFF.

Ten or more counts support this clonotype. V is TRBV18 and J is TRBJ2-3; D gene ambiguous. Germline CDR1 and CDR2: KGHSH and LQKENI. Deletions cut 2 bases from V and 4 bases from J, with 4 bases between. The CDR3 covers 12 residues. The CDR3 loop is CASSPSADTQYF. DNA for the CDR3: TGTGCCAGCTCACCAAGCGCAGATACGCAGTATTTT. Combining the CDR3 with reference TRBV18 and TRBJ2-3 gives the whole variable domain NAGVMQNPRHLVRRRGQEARLRCSPMKGHSHVYWYRQLPEEGLKFMVYLQKENIIDESGMPKERFSAEFPKEGPSILRIQQVVRGDSAAYFCASSPSADTQYFGPGTRLTVL.

The V and J genes are TRBV4-1 and TRBJ2-3; 10 nucleotides line up with TRBD1. V shed 1 base, J shed 6 bases, and the junction held 10 bases outside the gene matches. The CDR3 is 17 residues long. Germline values: CDR1 MGHRA, CDR2 YSYEKL. The CDR3 reads CASSQGETGGARDTQYF. DNA for the CDR3: TGCGCCAGCAGCCAAGGTGAGACAGGGGGCGCGCGGGATACGCAGTATTTT.

The chain uses TRBV12-3 or TRBV12-4 and TRBJ1-6; no definite D call. V lost 6 bases and J lost 2, with 11 bases in between. The CDR3 runs 15 residues. In DNA form, the CDR3 reads TGTGCCAGCAGGGCCGGGGTCCCCTATAATTCACCCCTCCACTTT. This gives the protein CASRAGVPYNSPLHF.

This clonotype was observed many times. A read error may account for a junction end that differs from germline. This rearrangement joins TRBV5-1 to TRBJ1-1; D uncertain. Per the germline V gene, CDR1 is SGHRS and CDR2 is YFSETQ. The CDR3 length is 12 residues. This CDR3 reads CASSFQNTEAFF. The CDR3 DNA follows: TGTGCCAGCAGTTTTCAGAACACTGAAGCTTTCTTT.